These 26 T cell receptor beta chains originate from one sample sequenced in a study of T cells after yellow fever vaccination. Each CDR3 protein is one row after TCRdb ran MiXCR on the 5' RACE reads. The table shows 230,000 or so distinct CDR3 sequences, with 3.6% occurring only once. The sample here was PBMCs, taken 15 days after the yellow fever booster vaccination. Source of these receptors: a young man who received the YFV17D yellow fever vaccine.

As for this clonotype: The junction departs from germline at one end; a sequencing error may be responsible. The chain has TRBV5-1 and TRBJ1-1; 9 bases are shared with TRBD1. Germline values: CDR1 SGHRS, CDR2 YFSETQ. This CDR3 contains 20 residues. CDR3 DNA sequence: TGCGCCAGCAGCTTGACAGGGGGCTTGGGAATGGGAATTATGAACTCTGAAGCTTTCTTT. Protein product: CASSLTGGLGMGIMNSEAFF.

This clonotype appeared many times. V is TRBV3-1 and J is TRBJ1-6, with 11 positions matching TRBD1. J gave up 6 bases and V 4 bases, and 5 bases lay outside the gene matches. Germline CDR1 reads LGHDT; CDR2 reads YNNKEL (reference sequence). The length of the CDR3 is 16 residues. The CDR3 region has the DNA TGTGCCAGCAGCCGCCGGACAGGGGGCCCTAATTCACCCCTCCACTTT. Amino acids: CASSRRTGGPNSPLHF.

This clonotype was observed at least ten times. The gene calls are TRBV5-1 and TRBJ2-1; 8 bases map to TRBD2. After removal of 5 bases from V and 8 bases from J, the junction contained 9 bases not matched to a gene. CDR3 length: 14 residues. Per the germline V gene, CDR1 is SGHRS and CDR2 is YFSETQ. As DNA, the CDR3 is TGCGCCAGCAGGCGGGGGGCCGGTGAGTATGAGCAGTTCTTC. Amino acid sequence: CASRRGAGEYEQFF. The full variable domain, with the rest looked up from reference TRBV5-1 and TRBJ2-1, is KAGVTQTPRYLIKTRGQQVTLSCSPISGHRSVSWYQQTPGQGLQFLFEYFSETQRNKGNFPGRFSGRQFSNSRSEMNVSTLELGDSALYLCASRRGAGEYEQFFGPGTRLTVL.

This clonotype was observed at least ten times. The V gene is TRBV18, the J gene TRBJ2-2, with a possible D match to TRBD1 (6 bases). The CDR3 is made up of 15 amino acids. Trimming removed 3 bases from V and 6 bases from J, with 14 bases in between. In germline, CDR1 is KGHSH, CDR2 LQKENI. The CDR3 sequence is CASSPGTRGSGELFF. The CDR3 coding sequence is TGTGCCAGCTCACCGGGGACACGAGGGTCCGGGGAGCTGTTTTTT.

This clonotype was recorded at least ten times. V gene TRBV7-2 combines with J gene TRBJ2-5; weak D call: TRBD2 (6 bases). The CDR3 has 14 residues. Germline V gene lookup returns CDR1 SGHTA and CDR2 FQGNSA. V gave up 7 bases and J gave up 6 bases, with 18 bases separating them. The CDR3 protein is CASTPGAGPKTQYF. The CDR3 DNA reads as TGTGCCAGCACCCCCGGGGCGGGGCCAAAGACCCAGTACTTC.

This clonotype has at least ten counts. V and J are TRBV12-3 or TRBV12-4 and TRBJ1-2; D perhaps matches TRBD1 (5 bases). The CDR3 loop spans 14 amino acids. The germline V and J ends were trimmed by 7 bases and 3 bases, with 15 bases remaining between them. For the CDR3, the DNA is TGTGCCAGCACTAGGGACGCCTGGGACTATGGCTACACCTTC. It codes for CASTRDAWDYGYTF.

The CDR3 coding sequence is TGTGCCAGTAGGACAGAGCTGGGGAATCAGCCCCAGCATTTT. As protein: CASRTELGNQPQHF. V gene TRBV27 combines with J gene TRBJ1-5; weak D call: TRBD1 (6 bases). Germline V gives CDR1 MNHEY, CDR2 SMNVEV (reference sequence). This CDR3 region has 14 residues. V was clipped by 9 bases and J by 4 bases, with 16 bases between them.

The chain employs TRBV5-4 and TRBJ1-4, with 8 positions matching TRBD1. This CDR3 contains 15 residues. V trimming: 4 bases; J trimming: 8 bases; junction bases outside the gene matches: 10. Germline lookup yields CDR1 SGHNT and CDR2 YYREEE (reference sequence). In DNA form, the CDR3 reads TGTGCCAGCAGCCCCTCAGGGGGCGCGGAAGAAAAACTGTTTTTT. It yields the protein CASSPSGGAEEKLFF.

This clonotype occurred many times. The CDR3 spells CAISEGLEQYV. The CDR3 DNA sequence: TGTGCCATCAGTGAAGGCCTCGAGCAGTACGTC. The chain joins TRBV10-3 to TRBJ2-7; D unresolved. The CDR3 is 11 amino acids. V gave up 3 bases and J gave up 6 bases, with 6 bases separating them. Germline lookup yields CDR1 ENHRY and CDR2 SYGVKD.

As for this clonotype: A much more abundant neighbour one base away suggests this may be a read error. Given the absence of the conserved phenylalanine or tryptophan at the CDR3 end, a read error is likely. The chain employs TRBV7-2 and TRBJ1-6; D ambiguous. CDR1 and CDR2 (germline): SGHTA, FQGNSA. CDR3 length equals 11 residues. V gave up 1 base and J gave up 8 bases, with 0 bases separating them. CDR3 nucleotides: TGTGCCAGCAGCTTAGATTCACCCCTCCACCTT. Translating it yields CASSLDSPLHL.

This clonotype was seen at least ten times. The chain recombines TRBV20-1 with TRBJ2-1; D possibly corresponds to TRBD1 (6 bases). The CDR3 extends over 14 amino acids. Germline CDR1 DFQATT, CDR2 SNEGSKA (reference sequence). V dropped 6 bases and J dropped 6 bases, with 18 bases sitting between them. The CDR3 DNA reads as TGCAGTGCCAGGGCAGGGGTGTCGGGCAATGAGCAGTTCTTC. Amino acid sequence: CSARAGVSGNEQFF.

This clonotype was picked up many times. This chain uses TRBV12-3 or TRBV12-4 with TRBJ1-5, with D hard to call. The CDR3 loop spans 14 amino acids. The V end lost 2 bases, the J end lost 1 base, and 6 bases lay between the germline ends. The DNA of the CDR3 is TGTGCCAGCAGTTTATGGAACAGCAATCAGCCCCAGCATTTT. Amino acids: CASSLWNSNQPQHF.

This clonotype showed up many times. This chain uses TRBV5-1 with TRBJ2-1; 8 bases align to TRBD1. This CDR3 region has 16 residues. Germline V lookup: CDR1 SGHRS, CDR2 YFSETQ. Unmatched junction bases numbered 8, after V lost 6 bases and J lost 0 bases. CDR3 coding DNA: TGCGCCAGCACAAGAACAGGGGGAAGCTCCTACAATGAGCAGTTCTTC. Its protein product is CASTRTGGSSYNEQFF.

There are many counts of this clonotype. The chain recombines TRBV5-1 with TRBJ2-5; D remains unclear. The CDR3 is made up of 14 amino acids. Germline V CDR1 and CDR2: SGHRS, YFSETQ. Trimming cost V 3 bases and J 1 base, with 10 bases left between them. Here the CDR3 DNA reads TGCGCCAGCAGCTGGCAAGGTATCCAAGAGACCCAGTACTTC. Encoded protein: CASSWQGIQETQYF. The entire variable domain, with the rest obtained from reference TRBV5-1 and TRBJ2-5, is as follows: KAGVTQTPRYLIKTRGQQVTLSCSPISGHRSVSWYQQTPGQGLQFLFEYFSETQRNKGNFPGRFSGRQFSNSRSEMNVSTLELGDSALYLCASSWQGIQETQYFGPGTRLLVL.

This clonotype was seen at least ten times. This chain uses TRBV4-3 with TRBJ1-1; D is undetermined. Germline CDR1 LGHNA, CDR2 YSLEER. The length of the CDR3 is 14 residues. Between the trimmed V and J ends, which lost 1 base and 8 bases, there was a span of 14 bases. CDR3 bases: TGCGCCAGCAGCCAAGCTGGCCTAGAGACAGAAGCTTTCTTT. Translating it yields CASSQAGLETEAFF.

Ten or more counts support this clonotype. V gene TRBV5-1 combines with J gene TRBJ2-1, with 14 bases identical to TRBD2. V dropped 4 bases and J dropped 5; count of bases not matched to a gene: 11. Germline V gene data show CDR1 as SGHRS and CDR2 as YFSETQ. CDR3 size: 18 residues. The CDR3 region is CASSLNPTSGGANNEQFF. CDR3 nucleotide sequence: TGCGCCAGCAGCCTCAATCCGACTAGCGGGGGGGCAAACAATGAGCAGTTCTTC.

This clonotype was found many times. The CDR3 is CASSLIPTGGGNQPQHF. CDR3 DNA: TGTGCCAGCAGTCTCATCCCGACAGGGGGGGGCAATCAGCCCCAGCATTTT. This sequence joins TRBV27 and TRBJ1-5, with 9 nucleotides matching TRBD1. The V and J ends lost 5 bases and 2 bases, in that order; junction bases with no gene match: 10. The CDR3 has 17 amino acids. The V gene's germline CDR1 is MNHEY and CDR2 SMNVEV (reference sequence).

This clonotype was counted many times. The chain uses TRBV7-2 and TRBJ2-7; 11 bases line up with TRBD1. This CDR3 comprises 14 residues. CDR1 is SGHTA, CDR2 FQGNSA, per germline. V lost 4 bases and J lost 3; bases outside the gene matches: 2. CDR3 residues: CASSSGTGGYEQYV. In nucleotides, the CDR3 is TGTGCCAGCAGCTCCGGGACAGGGGGCTACGAGCAGTACGTC.

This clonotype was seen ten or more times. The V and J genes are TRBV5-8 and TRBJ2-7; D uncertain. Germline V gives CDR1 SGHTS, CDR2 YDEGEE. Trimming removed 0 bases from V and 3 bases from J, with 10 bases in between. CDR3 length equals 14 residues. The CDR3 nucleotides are TGTGCCAGCAGCTTGGCCCTTACGGTCTACGAGCAGTACGTC. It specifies CASSLALTVYEQYV.

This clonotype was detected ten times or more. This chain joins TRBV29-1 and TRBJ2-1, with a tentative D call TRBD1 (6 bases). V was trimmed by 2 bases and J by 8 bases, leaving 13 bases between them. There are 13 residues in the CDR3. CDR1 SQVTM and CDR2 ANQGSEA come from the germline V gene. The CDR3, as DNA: TGCAGCGTTGAACCGGGCAGGGGATATGAGCAGTTCTTC. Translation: CSVEPGRGYEQFF.

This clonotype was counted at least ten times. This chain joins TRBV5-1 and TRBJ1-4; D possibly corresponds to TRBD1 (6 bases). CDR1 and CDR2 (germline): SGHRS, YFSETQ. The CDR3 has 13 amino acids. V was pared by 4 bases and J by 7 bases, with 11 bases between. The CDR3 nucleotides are TGCGCCAGCAGCCCGGGGGCCGGTGAAAAACTGTTTTTT. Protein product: CASSPGAGEKLFF. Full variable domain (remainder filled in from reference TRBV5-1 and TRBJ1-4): KAGVTQTPRYLIKTRGQQVTLSCSPISGHRSVSWYQQTPGQGLQFLFEYFSETQRNKGNFPGRFSGRQFSNSRSEMNVSTLELGDSALYLCASSPGAGEKLFFGSGTQLSVL.

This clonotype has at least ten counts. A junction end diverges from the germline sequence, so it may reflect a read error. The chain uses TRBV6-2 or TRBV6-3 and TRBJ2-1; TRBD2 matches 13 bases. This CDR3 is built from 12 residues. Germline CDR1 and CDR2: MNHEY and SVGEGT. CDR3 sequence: CASSPRTSGGYF. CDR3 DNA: TGTGCCAGCAGCCCCAGGACTAGCGGGGGCTACTTC.

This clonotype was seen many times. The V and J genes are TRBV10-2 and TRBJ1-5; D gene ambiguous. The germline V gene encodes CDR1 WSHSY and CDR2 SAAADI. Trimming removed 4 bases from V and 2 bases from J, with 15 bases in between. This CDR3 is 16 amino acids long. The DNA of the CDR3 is TGCGCCAGCAGTGCCTCGTTGACCGGGGGCAATCAGCCCCAGCATTTT. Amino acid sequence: CASSASLTGGNQPQHF.

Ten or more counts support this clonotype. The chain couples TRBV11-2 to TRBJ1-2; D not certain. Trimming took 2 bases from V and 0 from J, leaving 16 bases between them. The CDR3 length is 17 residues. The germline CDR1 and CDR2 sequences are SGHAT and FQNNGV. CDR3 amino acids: CASSLLKGRRANYGYTF. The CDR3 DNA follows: TGTGCCAGCAGCTTACTTAAGGGCCGCAGAGCTAACTATGGCTACACCTTC.

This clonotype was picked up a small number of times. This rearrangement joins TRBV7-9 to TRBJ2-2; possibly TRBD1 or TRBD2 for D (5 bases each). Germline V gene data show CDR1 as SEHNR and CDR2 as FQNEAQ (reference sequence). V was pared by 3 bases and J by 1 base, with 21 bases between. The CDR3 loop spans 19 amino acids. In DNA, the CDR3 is TGTGCCAGCAGCTTTTCCTTCTTCTGGGGACGGAAGAACACCGGGGAGCTGTTTTTT. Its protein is CASSFSFFWGRKNTGELFF.

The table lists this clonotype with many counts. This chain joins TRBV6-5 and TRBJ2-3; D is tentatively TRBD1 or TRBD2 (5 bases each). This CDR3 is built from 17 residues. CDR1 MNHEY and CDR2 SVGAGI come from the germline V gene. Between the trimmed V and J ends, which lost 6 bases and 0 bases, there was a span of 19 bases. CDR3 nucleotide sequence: TGTGCCAGCAGCGGCTATGTTTCTGGGGGTAGCACAGATACGCAGTATTTT. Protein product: CASSGYVSGGSTDTQYF.